A single sample gave rise to the 5 T cell receptor beta chains below, sequenced in a study of blood T cells in healthy people across ages. The second PCR ran roughly 6 to 11 cycles with a sample-barcoded 5' primer and J-beta primers. TCRdb reprocessed the 5' RACE reads via MiXCR and lists one record per CDR3 protein. The sample includes over 1.5 million distinct CDR3 sequences, 49% of them seen just once. The sample consisted of blood. The receptors originated from a woman in her thirties or forties in good health.

The chain employs TRBV25-1 and TRBJ1-2, with D maybe TRBD1 (6 bases). CDR3 length equals 13 residues. Trimming removed 6 bases at V and 3 bases at J, with 11 bases between. The V gene's germline CDR1 is MGHDK and CDR2 SYGVNS. The CDR3 DNA follows: TGTGCCAGCAGCGAGGACAGTTACTATGGCTACACCTTC. Its protein product is CASSEDSYYGYTF.

The V and J genes are TRBV29-1 and TRBJ2-2; TRBD2 is a possible D gene (7 bases). The CDR3 is 14 amino acids. V was cut by 4 bases and J by 7 bases, with 16 bases left in between. From germline, CDR1 is SQVTM and CDR2 ANQGSEA. DNA for the CDR3: TGCAGCGTTGTGGTAGGGGGGGCTGTCGGGGAGCTGTTTTTT. Translated, it gives CSVVVGGAVGELFF.

This sequence joins TRBV12-3 or TRBV12-4 and TRBJ2-5; 8 bases are a match to TRBD1. CDR3 length: 16 residues. V lost 3 bases and J lost 4; bases outside the gene matches: 10. The CDR3 nucleotides are TGTGCCAGCAGTTTTTCTGGCAGGGGGCTTCGAGAGACCCAGTACTTC. This sequence encodes CASSFSGRGLRETQYF.

The chain joins TRBV20-1 to TRBJ1-2, with D uncertain. Trimming removed 0 bases from V and 5 bases from J, with 7 bases in between. From germline, CDR1 is DFQATT and CDR2 SNEGSKA (reference sequence). The CDR3 is 12 amino acids. The CDR3 protein is CSARDLVYGYTF. The CDR3, as DNA: TGCAGTGCTAGAGATCTTGTTTATGGCTACACCTTC.

This clonotype was detected a few times. CDR3 DNA sequence: TGTGCCAGCGCGACAGGCGCCTCCTACGAGCAGTACTTC. It is translated as CASATGASYEQYF. The chain recombines TRBV28 with TRBJ2-7, with a tentative D call TRBD1 (6 bases). Germline V CDR1 and CDR2: MDHEN, SYDVKM. This CDR3 spans 13 amino acids. Deletions cut 8 bases from V and 0 bases from J, with 11 bases between. Drawing the rest from reference TRBV28 and TRBJ2-7, the complete variable domain is DVKVTQSSRYLVKRTGEKVFLECVQDMDHENMFWYRQDPGLGLRLIYFSYDVKMKEKGDIPEGYSVSREKKERFSLILESASTNQTSMYLCASATGASYEQYFGPGTRLTVT.